This T cell receptor (beta chain) was retrieved from a study of siplizumab effects on memory and regulatory T cells (dated by TCRdb to between 2018 and 2021). Study-wide context: The study looked at the effect of siplizumab, an anti-CD2 antibody, on alloreactive T-cell subsets in allogeneic mixed lymphocyte reactions made from human PBMCs.

Library preparation used the immunoSEQ multiplex PCR assay. The deep sequencing platform assayed about 10^5 TCR templates per sample. Genomic DNA extracted from sorted T cells was used for TCRbeta CDR3 sequencing. Per the source publication's procedure: The R programming language was used for clonal analysis of TCRbeta CDR3 data. Unstimulated samples were compared with post-reaction CFSE-low samples to define alloreactive CD4+ and CD8+ clones. By matching sequences to the repertoires of sorted unstimulated Treg and non-Treg cells, each alloreactive CD4+ clone was assigned a regulatory or non-regulatory origin. TCRdb carries this immuneACCESS record with in-frame sequences only. Its versions omit some clonotypes, under half of them owing to an unresolved V gene in the studies checked, with the rest unexplained. V and J calls and clone size follow that table, whereas D and trimming were derived from the DNA. For this sample the table gives around 99,000 clones, of which 90% to 95% were detected only once. Together, the top ten hold roughly 0.75% of the sample.

CDR1 SGHAT and CDR2 FQNNGV are derived from the germline V gene. Its CDR3 holds 16 amino acids, cysteine through phenylalanine. Only the CDR3 DNA is retained, 48 bases long and in frame from the first base. V and J are trimmed by 5 bases and 3 bases, and the gene matches miss 8 bases of the junction. Note on this clone: Its specific antigen is unknown. Per-base quality was not reported, and no clone a single base away is much larger than it.

Sorted unstimulated T cells, along with proliferating T cells recovered from mixed lymphocyte reactions, underwent TCRbeta CDR3 sequencing. Fresh whole blood from fewer than twelve HLA-typed healthy donors was used to isolate PBMCs. Unstimulated CD4+ regulatory T cells were FACS-sorted to map the origin of alloreactive clones. Study-wide findings and limitations: Of the alloreactive CD4+ clones that could be mapped, the Treg-derived share averaged approximately 67% with siplizumab compared with approximately 25% in control reactions. Compared with memory T cells, unstimulated naive T cells appeared more diverse, and naive cells seemed to make a substantial contribution to the alloresponse. A naive or memory phenotype could not be assigned to roughly 75-96% of proliferating CD4+ or CD8+ clones. Sequences below about 10^-5 frequency were poorly captured, so only a minor fraction of alloreactive clones could be mapped to unstimulated subsets. The cumulative frequency of alloreactive sequences that could be traced back to unstimulated CD4+ memory T cells was significantly reduced by siplizumab. No functional confirmation was obtained for the suppressive function of proliferating Tregs from siplizumab cultures.

The sample comprised Tregs sorted from blood. This receptor was identified in a human donor in good health. The chain employs TRBV11-2 and TRBJ2-3, with TRBD1 identical over 10 junction bases. The CDR3 protein: CASSPRDRGLTDTQYF. The sequenced DNA is TGTGCCAGCAGCCCAAGGGACAGGGGTTTGACAGATACGCAGTATTTT.